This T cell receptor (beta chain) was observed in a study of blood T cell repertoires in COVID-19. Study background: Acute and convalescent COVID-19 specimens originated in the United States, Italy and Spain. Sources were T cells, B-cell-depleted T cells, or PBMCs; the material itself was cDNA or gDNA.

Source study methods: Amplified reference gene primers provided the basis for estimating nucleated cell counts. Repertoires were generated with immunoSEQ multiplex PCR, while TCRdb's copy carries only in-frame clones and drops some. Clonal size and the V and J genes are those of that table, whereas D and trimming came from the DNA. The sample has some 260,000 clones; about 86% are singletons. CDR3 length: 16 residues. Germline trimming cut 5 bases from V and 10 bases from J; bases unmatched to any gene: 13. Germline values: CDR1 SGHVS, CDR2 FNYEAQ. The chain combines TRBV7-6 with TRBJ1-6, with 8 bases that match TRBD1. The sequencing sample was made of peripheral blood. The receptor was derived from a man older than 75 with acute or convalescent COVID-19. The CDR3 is CASSQTGAVSGSPLHF. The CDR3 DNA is TGTGCCAGCAGCCAGACAGGGGCTGTATCCGGATCACCCCTCCACTTT.